Listed below are T cell receptor beta chains from one sample, sequenced in a study of T cells in tuberculosis. Clones were sequenced by immunoSEQ multiplex PCR, and TCRdb holds only the in-frame ones, with some missing. The sample contains 37,000 or so clones, 94% of which appear only once. The specimen sequenced was PBMCs. Receptors originate from a donor between 10 and 29 years old with latent tuberculosis or without tuberculosis infection. Some clones in this sample may be carry-over from other donors' samples. The conserved cysteine and the conserved F or W are not part of the CDR3 here. Fields, in order: CDR3 protein, V gene, CDR3 length, D gene, clone size, J gene. D genes are given only for firm matches. Not every row has a clone size; where given, it reads once, few, many or a size class.

ASSPGGRGASTGELF,TRBV11-2,15,.,.,TRBJ2-2
ASSLQPGGNTEAF,TRBV5-1,13,TRBD1,.,TRBJ1-1
ASSSTATQDNEQF,TRBV5-6,13,.,.,TRBJ2-1
ASSKQGAGNQPQH,TRBV4-1,13,TRBD1,few,TRBJ1-5
ASSNDRDRGNTEAF,TRBV2,14,TRBD1,.,TRBJ1-1
ASSRGTPAEQY,TRBV5-4,11,.,.,TRBJ2-7
ASSLAGGGETQY,TRBV7-2,12,TRBD2,.,TRBJ2-5
ASSWTTASTEAF,TRBV5-1,12,.,.,TRBJ1-1
ASSPQPGQQNTEAF,TRBV18,14,.,.,TRBJ1-1
ASSRRQGGTGELF,TRBV6-1,13,.,.,TRBJ2-2
ASSESQGLNTEAF,TRBV6-1,13,.,.,TRBJ1-1
ATVDRADTQY,TRBV19,10,TRBD1,.,TRBJ2-3
SAIISGKSNQPQH,TRBV29-1,13,.,.,TRBJ1-5
ASSLRGGPTDTQY,TRBV6-5,13,TRBD2,.,TRBJ2-3
ASRLDINSYNEQF,TRBV5-4,13,.,.,TRBJ2-1
ASSTTGQPYEQY,TRBV9,12,.,few,TRBJ2-7
ASRLAGADTQY,TRBV5-1,11,.,.,TRBJ2-3
ASSDARGLSNQPQH,TRBV2,14,.,.,TRBJ1-5
ASTSRTYSNQPQH,TRBV6-6,13,.,.,TRBJ1-5
ASSESSGAGQETQY,TRBV10-1,14,TRBD2,few,TRBJ2-5
ASSQPGQGTLAQH,TRBV7-2,13,.,.,TRBJ1-5
ASSLIAGGSTDTQY,TRBV11-2,14,TRBD2,.,TRBJ2-3
ASSSPTSQGTYYGYT,TRBV5-8,15,.,once,TRBJ1-2
ASSFGPGGYT,TRBV19,10,.,.,TRBJ1-2
ASSLRTIFNQPQH,TRBV4-3,13,.,.,TRBJ1-5
AWTFFQGANSPLH,TRBV30,13,TRBD1,.,TRBJ1-6
ASSFRQNTEAF,TRBV5-1,11,.,once,TRBJ1-1
ASSPKRRIPDTQY,TRBV18,13,.,.,TRBJ2-3
ADKDSSYNSPLH,TRBV7-2,12,.,.,TRBJ1-6
ASSLGGGYTDTQY,TRBV7-2,13,TRBD2,.,TRBJ2-3
AWAGGGSNYGYT,TRBV30,12,.,.,TRBJ1-2
SVSLSGGAGTVTDTQY,TRBV29-1,16,TRBD2,once,TRBJ2-3
ASSIGLAGGYEQY,TRBV19,13,TRBD2,medium-sized,TRBJ2-7
ASSYSAGGPFYEQY,TRBV6-5,14,TRBD2,.,TRBJ2-7
ASSFQGLNTEAF,TRBV2,12,.,.,TRBJ1-1
ASSIEGKRLAPNEQF,TRBV19,15,TRBD2,.,TRBJ2-1
ASSLPQVYEQF,TRBV7-2,11,.,.,TRBJ2-1
ATERIVLNTGELF,TRBV28,13,.,.,TRBJ2-2
ASSLAGTSGGASEQF,TRBV7-2,15,TRBD2,.,TRBJ2-1
ASRAGQGTETQY,TRBV19,12,TRBD1,.,TRBJ2-5
ASSGQGYQETQY,TRBV2,12,TRBD1,.,TRBJ2-5
ASSLEGQGSNGYT,TRBV5-1,13,TRBD1,.,TRBJ1-2
ASGLSPGGADTQY,TRBV12-5,13,TRBD1,.,TRBJ2-3
ASSQDRRAWEQY,TRBV4-3,12,.,.,TRBJ2-7
ASSQDRTLHTEAF,TRBV4-3,13,.,.,TRBJ1-1
ASSTDRLYFGNSPLH,TRBV19,15,TRBD1,.,TRBJ1-6
ASSIGRTQNYGYT,TRBV19,13,.,.,TRBJ1-2
ASGGTLLNTGELF,TRBV9,13,.,.,TRBJ2-2
ASSEGLKANYGYT,TRBV9,13,.,.,TRBJ1-2
ASSEYGQRGNYEQY,TRBV25-1,14,.,.,TRBJ2-7
ATSRDWGRGREY,TRBV15,12,.,once,TRBJ2-7
ASSGGYNEQF,TRBV25-1,10,.,.,TRBJ2-1
ASSLWTGEYNYGYT,TRBV5-1,14,TRBD1,.,TRBJ1-2
ASSSRQGTNYGYT,TRBV7-9,13,TRBD1,.,TRBJ1-2